This T cell receptor beta chain was sequenced during a study of blood T cell repertoires in COVID-19. The wider study: The United States, Italy and Spain were the sources of the acute and convalescent COVID-19 samples. PBMCs, B-cell-depleted T cells, or T cells were the source of the cDNA or gDNA that made up the material.

Authors' processing steps: Estimates of nucleated cell counts were drawn from the amplification of reference gene primers. This table comes from immunoSEQ multiplex PCR, and its TCRdb copy is limited to in-frame clones, with some not included. D and trimming come from the DNA, and the V and J calls and clone size come from that table. The table lists about 100,000 clones, roughly 90% of them singletons, with under 7% in the top ten. The V segment lost 4 bases and the J segment 1 base; nucleotides outside the gene matches: 6. Looked up from germline, CDR1 is SGHRS and CDR2 is YFSETQ. This CDR3 is 19 amino acids long.

The chain combines TRBV5-1 with TRBJ2-6; TRBD2 matches at 15 bases. Material: peripheral blood. This sequence was found in a woman aged 55-70 years with acute or convalescent COVID-19. The CDR3 sequence is CASSEQGLAGGSGANVLTF. The CDR3 DNA reads TGCGCCAGCAGCGAACAGGGACTAGCGGGAGGTTCTGGGGCCAACGTCCTGACTTTC.